This T cell receptor (beta chain) emerged from a study of CD8 T cells in Susac syndrome (dated by TCRdb to between 2018 and 2020). Context from the whole study: Whether CD8+ T cell activation and differentiation in Susac syndrome was antigen driven was tested using repertoire sequencing.

The germline V gene (reference sequence) gives CDR1 as LNHDA and CDR2 as SQIVND. Relative to germline, V is 8 bases shorter and J is 0 bases shorter, with 16 bases between their ends. The CDR3 goes from the cysteine to the phenylalanine over 15 residues. Here the CDR3 DNA is all that survives: 45 bases in frame from base 1. A note on this clonotype: Its antigen has not been determined. Base qualities are not recorded, but no much larger clone differs from it by a single base.

Paper-wide results and their limitations: The number of individuals in the TCR sequencing and HLA analysis was acknowledged as relatively small.

RNA was extracted using the RNeasy kit, and about 0.5 to 1 microgram was reverse transcribed with random hexamers. The immunoSEQ multiplex PCR assay, covering 54 Vbeta and 13 Jbeta segments, was used to amplify TCR beta CDR3 regions. To correct PCR amplification bias, a synthetic template baseline was used for both primer optimization and computational correction. For the original study's pipeline: Only productive sequences were kept, with reads annotated to V, D and J genes according to IMGT and analyzed in immunoSEQ Analyzer. Clonality was calculated as one minus the Shannon entropy normalized by log2 of the number of productive unique sequences. Public and private clones were assessed among the 100 most prevalent clones of each patient and control. Clones were defined as Susac-specific if absent from the healthy and MS cohorts, from 900 to 1,300 published viral clones and from other ImmuneACCESS disease sequences. The public reads were reprocessed in TCRdb via fastp at Q25 and MiXCR, keeping in-frame beta chains. Rows are unified per CDR3 protein, each entry keeping the most common DNA and genes. It is TCRdb's table, rather than the study itself, that gives the V and J calls and clone size. The sample has about 300,000 distinct CDR3 sequences on record, about 91% of them singletons. Over 0.05% of the sample comes from the top ten.

High-throughput TCR beta sequencing profiled peripheral blood CD8+ and CD4+ T cells from healthy donors, Susac syndrome patients and multiple sclerosis patients. Multiple sclerosis controls were treatment-naive patients with stable or active relapsing-remitting disease fulfilling revised McDonald criteria. Bulk CD8+ and CD4+ T cells were purified by magnetic negative isolation, whereas CD8+ TEMRA cells were enriched by FACS. Blood was collected in EDTA tubes and processed within 24 hours, with PBMCs isolated through density gradient centrifugation. PBMCs destined for TCR sequencing were cryopreserved in liquid nitrogen and later thawed in a 37 °C water bath. Purity of sorted or isolated CD4+, CD8+ and CD8+ TEMRA cells was at least 90%.

The sample comprised CD4+ T cells from PBMCs. The sequence came from a human donor with multiple sclerosis. The chain is assembled from TRBV19 and TRBJ1-1; no confident D gene assignment can be made. DNA sequence: TGTGCCAGTCAACACCCTGCTGGGGTGAACACTGAAGCTTTCTTT. Translated, it reads CASQHPAGVNTEAFF.